A single sample is the source of the 23 T cell receptor beta chains below, sequenced in a study of shared clonotypes between healthy human individuals. Profiling relied on immunoSEQ multiplex PCR, and the TCRdb table lists in-frame clones only, not all of them. The sample lists more than 2 million clones; just over 90% were seen once. As defined, naive CD8 cells were CD45RO-negative and positively selected for CCR7, with terminally differentiated effector memory CD45RA+ cells excluded. Sequenced material: naive CD8+ T cells from PBMCs. All receptors come from a man aged 18 to 35 in good health. Some clones in this sample may be carry-over from other donors' samples.

The chain recombines TRBV15 with TRBJ2-7; 9 bases map to TRBD2. V dropped 7 bases and J dropped 5; count of bases not matched to a gene: 12. This CDR3 region has 15 residues. The germline CDR1 and CDR2 sequences are LNHNV and YYDKDF (reference sequence). CDR3 nucleotide sequence: TGTGCCACCACCATAGGACTAGCGCTATCCAACGAGCAGTACTTC. It codes for CATTIGLALSNEQYF.

V and J are TRBV29-1 and TRBJ2-1, with 9 bases fitting TRBD2. Germline assignment: CDR1 SQVTM and CDR2 ANQGSEA. V shed 1 base, J shed 2 bases, and the junction held 3 bases outside the gene matches. This CDR3 spans 15 amino acids. In DNA, the CDR3 is TGCAGCGTTGAAGGGACTAGCGAAACCTACAATGAGCAGTTCTTC. It translates to CSVEGTSETYNEQFF.

The chain uses TRBV6-5 and TRBJ2-7; TRBD1 is a possible D gene (5 bases). This CDR3 is 15 amino acids long. V gave up 2 bases and J gave up 2 bases, with 13 bases separating them. Germline values: CDR1 MNHEY, CDR2 SVGAGI. This chain's CDR3 is CASSYAGLVTYEQYF. In nucleotides, the CDR3 is TGTGCCAGCAGTTACGCAGGGTTAGTCACCTACGAGCAGTACTTC.

V is TRBV28 and J is TRBJ2-5, with a possible D match to TRBD2 (5 bases). Trimming shortened V by 3 bases and J by 2 bases, and 7 bases separated the two germline ends. This CDR3 has 13 residues. Germline CDR1 is MDHEN and CDR2 is SYDVKM. In DNA form, the CDR3 reads TGTGCCAGCAGTTTGTGGAGGCAAGAGACCCAGTACTTC. This sequence encodes CASSLWRQETQYF.

The V call is TRBV7-2, the J call TRBJ2-7; D may be TRBD1 or TRBD2 (5 bases each). Germline V gene data show CDR1 as SGHTA and CDR2 as FQGNSA. V gave up 5 bases and J gave up 0 bases, with 23 bases separating them. The CDR3 consists of 18 residues. The CDR3 nucleotides read TGTGCCAGCAGCCTCCCCCTTTCGACAGAGGACTTCTCCTACGAGCAGTACTTC. This codes for CASSLPLSTEDFSYEQYF.

The chain is built from TRBV4-3 and TRBJ2-1, with D uncertain. The CDR3 is made up of 13 amino acids. Germline CDR1 and CDR2: LGHNA and YSLEER. V dropped 3 bases and J dropped 4 bases, with 7 bases sitting between them. CDR3 DNA sequence: TGCGCCAGCAGCCATGGGATTTACAATGAGCAGTTCTTC. This encodes CASSHGIYNEQFF.

The J gene is TRBJ2-2, the V gene TRBV7-9, with D unresolved. V was clipped by 0 bases and J by 6 bases, with 5 bases between them. The CDR3 length is 13 residues. The germline gives CDR1 SEHNR, CDR2 FQNEAQ (reference sequence). The chain's CDR3 is CASSLAPPGELFF. The CDR3 DNA follows: TGTGCCAGCAGCTTAGCTCCTCCCGGGGAGCTGTTTTTT.

The chain has TRBV20-1 and TRBJ2-7, with D possibly matching TRBD1 (6 bases). The germline gives CDR1 DFQATT, CDR2 SNEGSKA (reference sequence). Trimming removed 6 bases from V and 3 bases from J, with 9 bases in between. The CDR3 consists of 11 residues. The CDR3 bases are TGCAGTGCCCTACAGGGCTACGAGCAGTACTTC. As protein: CSALQGYEQYF.

The chain recombines TRBV5-4 with TRBJ2-2; 9 nucleotides match TRBD1. The length of the CDR3 is 17 residues. CDR1 is SGHNT, CDR2 YYREEE, per germline (reference sequence). The junction had 13 bases not matched to a gene; V was cut back by 4 bases and J by 6 bases. The CDR3 DNA reads TGTGCCAGCAGCCAACGGACAGGGGCCCTCGGAGCCGGGGAGCTGTTTTTT. It is translated as CASSQRTGALGAGELFF.

The chain uses TRBV4-3 and TRBJ2-1; D remains unclear. With 0 bases removed from V and 4 bases from J, the gap between germline ends came to 13 bases. This CDR3 region has 16 residues. Germline CDR1 is LGHNA and CDR2 is YSLEER. The CDR3 protein is CASSQDPAPGYNEQFF. The DNA of the CDR3 is TGCGCCAGCAGCCAAGACCCTGCTCCTGGATACAATGAGCAGTTCTTC.

CDR3 DNA sequence: TGTGCCAGCAGCGCCAGCGGGAGTAGCGGGTCCTACAATGAGCAGTTCTTC. Its translation: CASSASGSSGSYNEQFF. This chain joins TRBV9 and TRBJ2-1, with 8 bases fitting TRBD2. Germline loops: CDR1 SGDLS, CDR2 YYNGEE. The J segment lost 1 base and the V segment lost 3 bases, leaving 9 bases of the junction unmatched. CDR3 length equals 17 residues.

This rearrangement joins TRBV6-1 to TRBJ2-7; TRBD2 matches 12 bases. The germline gives CDR1 MNHNS, CDR2 SASEGT. The ends lost 10 bases at V and 3 bases at J; junction bases unmatched: 7. The CDR3 sequence is 14 residues long. CDR3: CATSWTSGVYEQYF. The CDR3 coding sequence is TGTGCCACTTCCTGGACTAGCGGGGTCTACGAGCAGTACTTC.

The gene calls are TRBV6-1 and TRBJ2-3; D is perhaps TRBD2 (5 bases). The CDR3 has 15 residues. Germline loops: CDR1 MNHNS, CDR2 SASEGT. V was shortened by 3 bases and J by 5 bases, with 15 bases between the two germline ends. CDR3 nucleotide sequence: TGTGCCAGCAGTGAGAGGGCGGTCGTTATAGATACGCAGTATTTT. Its protein product is CASSERAVVIDTQYF.

This sequence joins TRBV14 and TRBJ2-7; weak D call: TRBD2 (6 bases). The V gene lost 1 base and the J gene lost 2 bases, with 9 bases spanning the gap. Germline V CDR1 and CDR2: SGHDN, FVKESK. This CDR3 is 14 amino acids long. Here the CDR3 DNA reads TGTGCCAGCAGCCAAGTTCTAGCGCCCTACGAGCAGTACTTC. As protein: CASSQVLAPYEQYF.

The J gene is TRBJ2-7, the V gene TRBV30, with 7 bases identical to TRBD1. The germline CDR1 and CDR2 sequences are GTSNPN and SVGIG (reference sequence). CDR3 length: 12 residues. V shed 2 bases and J 6 bases; nucleotides not matched to a gene: 4. The CDR3 DNA reads as TGTGCCTGGAGTATGGACAGGTCCGAGCAGTACTTC. Translation: CAWSMDRSEQYF.

As to this clone: The sample has other DNA sequences that encode this CDR3 too. V is TRBV9 and J is TRBJ2-3; 9 positions match TRBD2. The CDR3 sequence is 16 residues long. Looked up from germline, CDR1 is SGDLS and CDR2 is YYNGEE. J gave up 2 bases and V 0 bases, and 4 bases lay outside the gene matches. CDR3 loop: CASSVGGGRATDTQYF. The CDR3 DNA sequence: TGTGCCAGCAGCGTAGGGGGCGGGAGGGCCACAGATACGCAGTATTTT.

This rearrangement joins TRBV28 to TRBJ2-6; TRBD1 aligns across 7 bases. Germline V gene data show CDR1 as MDHEN and CDR2 as SYDVKM. Unmatched junction bases numbered 17, after V lost 3 bases and J lost 3 bases. The CDR3 has 20 residues. The CDR3 region is CASSLVAWQGVLSGANVLTF. For the CDR3, the DNA is TGTGCCAGCAGTTTGGTGGCGTGGCAGGGGGTGCTGAGTGGGGCCAACGTCCTGACTTTC.

The V call is TRBV28, the J call TRBJ2-2; 10 bases agree with TRBD1. V dropped 1 base and J dropped 3; count of bases not matched to a gene: 2. The germline CDR1 and CDR2 sequences are MDHEN and SYDVKM. The CDR3 extends over 16 amino acids. The CDR3 DNA is TGTGCCAGCAGTTTATATGGGACAGGGGACACCGGGGAGCTGTTTTTT. Translation gives CASSLYGTGDTGELFF. The entire variable domain, with the rest obtained from reference TRBV28 and TRBJ2-2, is as follows: DVKVTQSSRYLVKRTGEKVFLECVQDMDHENMFWYRQDPGLGLRLIYFSYDVKMKEKGDIPEGYSVSREKKERFSLILESASTNQTSMYLCASSLYGTGDTGELFFGEGSRLTVL.

In this sample, this clone turned up once. The chain employs TRBV7-6 and TRBJ1-1; D gene unclear. Germline CDR1 SGHVS, CDR2 FNYEAQ. This CDR3 has 14 amino acids. V was cut by 0 bases and J by 4 bases, with 9 bases left in between. In DNA form, the CDR3 reads TGTGCCAGCAGCTTAGCCGACTGGGGCACTGAAGCTTTCTTT. Amino acids: CASSLADWGTEAFF.

V gene TRBV10-1 combines with J gene TRBJ2-3; no definite D call. Trimming pared 5 bases from V and 2 bases from J, leaving 11 bases between. Germline-derived CDR1 and CDR2 are WNHNN and SYGVQD (reference sequence). The CDR3 covers 14 residues. CDR3 coding DNA: TGCGCCAGCAGTACCAACCAACTCACAGATACGCAGTATTTT. Its protein is CASSTNQLTDTQYF.

The genes are TRBV7-9 and TRBJ1-2; 7 bases are shared with TRBD1. The CDR3 runs to 15 residues. CDR1 and CDR2 (germline): SEHNR, FQNEAQ (reference sequence). Trimming cost V 1 base and J 2 bases; bases outside gene matches: 4. Here the CDR3 reads CASSLGDSINYGYTF. CDR3 DNA: TGTGCCAGCAGCTTAGGGGACAGCATAAACTATGGCTACACCTTC.

The chain links TRBV7-6 to TRBJ2-1, with 10 bases aligning to TRBD2. CDR1 SGHVS and CDR2 FNYEAQ come from the germline V gene. The trim removed 3 bases at V and 6 bases at J, leaving 8 bases unmatched. This CDR3 spans 16 amino acids. CDR3 in amino acids: CASSFPSGSGSNEQFF. DNA of the CDR3: TGTGCCAGCAGCTTCCCTAGCGGGAGCGGCTCCAATGAGCAGTTCTTC.

This clone was seen a single time. The chain combines TRBV6-5 with TRBJ1-4; 8 bases are a match to TRBD1. J lost 10 bases, V lost 2 bases, and 9 bases had no gene match. The CDR3 is 15 amino acids. Germline assignment: CDR1 MNHEY and CDR2 SVGAGI. The CDR3: CASSYEGQGVRKLFF. As DNA, the CDR3 is TGTGCCAGCAGTTACGAAGGACAGGGAGTTAGAAAACTGTTTTTT.